The present T cell receptor (beta chain) was sequenced within a study of blood T cell repertoires in COVID-19. Overall study context: PBMCs, B-cell-depleted T cells, or T cells provided the cDNA or gDNA that made up the material.

The CDR3 extends over 15 amino acids. The junction had 7 bases not matched to a gene; V was cut back by 3 bases and J by 6 bases. Germline loops: CDR1 SEHNR, CDR2 FQNEAQ (reference sequence). Clones were sequenced by immunoSEQ multiplex PCR, and TCRdb holds only the in-frame ones, with some missing. This table has 70,000 or so clones, roughly 91% appearing once. The source of this sequence is a human donor in a cohort sampled during active COVID-19. V and J are TRBV7-9 and TRBJ1-4; TRBD1 aligns across 7 bases. The sequencing sample was made of peripheral blood. CDR3 sequence reads: CASSLGDRVDEKLFF. The CDR3 bases are TGTGCCAGCAGCTTGGGAGACAGGGTTGATGAAAAACTGTTTTTT.